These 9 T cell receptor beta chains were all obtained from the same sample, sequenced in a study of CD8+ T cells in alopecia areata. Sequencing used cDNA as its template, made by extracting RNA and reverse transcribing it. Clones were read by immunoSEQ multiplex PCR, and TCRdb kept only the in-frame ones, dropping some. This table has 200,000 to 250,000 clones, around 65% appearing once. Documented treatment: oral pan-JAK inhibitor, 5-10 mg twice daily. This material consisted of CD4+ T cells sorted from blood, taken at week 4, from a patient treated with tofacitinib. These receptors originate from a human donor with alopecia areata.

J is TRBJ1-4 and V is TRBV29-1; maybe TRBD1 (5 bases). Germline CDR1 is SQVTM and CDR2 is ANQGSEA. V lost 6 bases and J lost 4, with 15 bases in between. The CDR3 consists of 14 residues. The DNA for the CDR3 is TGCAGCGTAAAGGGACGGAGCGTTAATGAAAAACTGTTTTTT. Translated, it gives CSVKGRSVNEKLFF.

CDR3 sequence (DNA): TGCAGCGTTGGTGAAGGGGTTGGAGAAAAACTGTTTTTT. Protein product: CSVGEGVGEKLFF. The chain couples TRBV29-1 to TRBJ1-4; possible D gene TRBD1, 5 bases. This CDR3 region has 13 residues. CDR1 is SQVTM, CDR2 ANQGSEA, per germline. The V end lost 4 bases, the J end lost 8 bases, and 14 bases lay between the germline ends.

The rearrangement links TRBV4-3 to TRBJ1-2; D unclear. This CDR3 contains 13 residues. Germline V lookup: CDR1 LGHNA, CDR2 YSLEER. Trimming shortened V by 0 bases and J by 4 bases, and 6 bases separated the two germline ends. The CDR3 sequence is CASSQDSSYGYTF. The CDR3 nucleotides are TGCGCCAGCAGCCAAGACAGTAGCTATGGCTACACCTTC.

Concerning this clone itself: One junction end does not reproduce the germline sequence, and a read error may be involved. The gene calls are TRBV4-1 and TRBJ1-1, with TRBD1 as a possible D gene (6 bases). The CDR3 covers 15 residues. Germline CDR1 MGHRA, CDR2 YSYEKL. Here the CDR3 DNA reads TGCGCCAGCAGCCAAATTGACCGGGACAACAGTGAAGCTTTCTTT. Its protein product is CASSQIDRDNSEAFF.

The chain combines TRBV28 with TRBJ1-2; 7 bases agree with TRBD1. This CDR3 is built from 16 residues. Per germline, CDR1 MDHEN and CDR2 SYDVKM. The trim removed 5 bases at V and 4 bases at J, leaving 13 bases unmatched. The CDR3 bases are TGTGCCAGCAGTCCATCCGACAGGGCTATCGGCTATGGCTACACCTTC. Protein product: CASSPSDRAIGYGYTF.

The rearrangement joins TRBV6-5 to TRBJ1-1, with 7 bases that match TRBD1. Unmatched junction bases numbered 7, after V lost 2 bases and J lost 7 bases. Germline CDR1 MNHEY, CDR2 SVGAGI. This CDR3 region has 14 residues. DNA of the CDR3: TGTGCCAGCAGTTACCCCCGGGACAGCCATGAAGCTTTCTTT. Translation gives CASSYPRDSHEAFF.

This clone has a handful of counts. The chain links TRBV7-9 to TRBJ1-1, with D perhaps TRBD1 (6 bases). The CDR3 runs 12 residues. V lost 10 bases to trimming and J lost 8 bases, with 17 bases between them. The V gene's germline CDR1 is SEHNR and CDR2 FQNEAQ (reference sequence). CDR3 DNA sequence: TGTGCCATCACTATCGGACAGAGAGAAGCTTTCTTT. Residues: CAITIGQREAFF.

CDR3 nucleotide sequence: TGTGCCAGCAGCTTAGATAGGAACACTGAAGCTTTCTTT. This translates into CASSLDRNTEAFF. The chain joins TRBV11-2 to TRBJ1-1; no firm D call. CDR1 and CDR2 (germline): SGHAT, FQNNGV. The CDR3 covers 13 residues. V lost 0 bases and J lost 1, with 3 bases in between.

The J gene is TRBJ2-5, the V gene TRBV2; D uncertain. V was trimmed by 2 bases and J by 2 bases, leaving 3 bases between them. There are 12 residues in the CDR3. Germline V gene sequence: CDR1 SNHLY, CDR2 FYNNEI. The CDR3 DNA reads TGTGCCAGCAGTGAACGGCAAGAGACCCAGTACTTC. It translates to CASSERQETQYF.